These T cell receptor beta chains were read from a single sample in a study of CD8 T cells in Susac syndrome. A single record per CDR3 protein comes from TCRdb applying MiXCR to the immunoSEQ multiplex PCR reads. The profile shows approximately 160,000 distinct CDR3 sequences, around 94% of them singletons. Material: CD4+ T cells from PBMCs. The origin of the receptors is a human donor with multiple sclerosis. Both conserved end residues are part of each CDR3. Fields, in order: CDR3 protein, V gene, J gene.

CDR3 protein: CASGTVGNTGELFF
V gene: TRBV5-1
J gene: TRBJ2-2

CDR3 protein: CASSIGGEGQNIQYF
V gene: TRBV27
J gene: TRBJ2-4

CDR3 protein: CASSQGRGGEKLFF
V gene: TRBV18
J gene: TRBJ1-4

CDR3 protein: CASSLGAGVVYEQYF
V gene: TRBV5-1
J gene: TRBJ2-7

CDR3 protein: CSAPLLVNTEAFF
V gene: TRBV20-1
J gene: TRBJ1-1

CDR3 protein: CASSLMGLSYEQYF
V gene: TRBV12-3/TRBV12-4
J gene: TRBJ2-7

CDR3 protein: CSARAAGNTGELFF
V gene: TRBV20-1
J gene: TRBJ2-2

CDR3 protein: CAWEILLTGELFF
V gene: TRBV30
J gene: TRBJ2-2

CDR3 protein: CASSPGKGGNQETQYF
V gene: TRBV7-3
J gene: TRBJ2-5

CDR3 protein: CASSNTQSNQPQHF
V gene: TRBV27
J gene: TRBJ1-5

CDR3 protein: CASHSGTGFYEQYF
V gene: TRBV2
J gene: TRBJ2-7

CDR3 protein: CASSFGGQETQYF
V gene: TRBV7-8
J gene: TRBJ2-5

CDR3 protein: CASSTHPHRGSDTQYF
V gene: TRBV6-2/TRBV6-3
J gene: TRBJ2-3

CDR3 protein: CASSQRRQGSTEAFF
V gene: TRBV4-2
J gene: TRBJ1-1

CDR3 protein: CASSPRTSFYEQYF
V gene: TRBV18
J gene: TRBJ2-7

CDR3 protein: CASSRGIYEQYF
V gene: TRBV6-1
J gene: TRBJ2-7

CDR3 protein: CASSFGQRPIGREQYF
V gene: TRBV6-2/TRBV6-3
J gene: TRBJ2-7